The rows below give T cell receptor beta chains drawn from one sample of a study of a mutant IDH1 vaccine in newly diagnosed glioma. These receptors lack a known antigen. Profiling relied on immunoSEQ multiplex PCR, and the TCRdb table lists in-frame clones only, not all of them. The sample includes around 66,000 clones, 80% of them seen just once. The specimen was PBMCs, collected from a glioma patient whose treatment included an IDH1 peptide vaccine. These receptors all come from a man between 50 and 59 years old with glioma. Each CDR3 is given with its conserved first and last residue. The D gene is left open where the match is weak. The size of a clone is reported for some rows only, either as once, few or many, or as a class for expanded clones.

clone_size: .; cdr3_length: 16; j_call: TRBJ2-1; v_call: TRBV7-2; d_call: TRBD2; cdr3_aa: CASSLVGTSGYNEQFF; cdr3_nt: TGTGCCAGCAGCTTAGTCGGGACTAGCGGGTACAATGAGCAGTTCTTC
clone_size: .; cdr3_length: 16; j_call: TRBJ2-2; v_call: TRBV2; d_call: .; cdr3_aa: CASSETALANTGELFF; cdr3_nt: TGTGCCAGCAGTGAGACAGCTCTCGCGAACACCGGGGAGCTGTTTTTT
clone_size: .; cdr3_length: 11; j_call: TRBJ1-6; v_call: TRBV12-2; d_call: .; cdr3_aa: CASLPKRPLHF; cdr3_nt: TGTGCAAGTCTCCCGAAGCGGCCCCTCCACTTT
clone_size: .; cdr3_length: 17; j_call: TRBJ2-5; v_call: TRBV27; d_call: TRBD2; cdr3_aa: CASSRGVGGGFLETQYF; cdr3_nt: TGTGCCAGCAGTCGGGGGGTCGGCGGTGGGTTCCTAGAGACCCAGTACTTC
clone_size: .; cdr3_length: 15; j_call: TRBJ1-6; v_call: TRBV5-1; d_call: TRBD1; cdr3_aa: CASRDWTGGESPLHF; cdr3_nt: TGCGCCAGCAGGGATTGGACAGGGGGTGAATCACCCCTCCACTTT
clone_size: .; cdr3_length: 18; j_call: TRBJ2-2; v_call: TRBV4-1; d_call: .; cdr3_aa: CASSQYLRASESTGELFF; cdr3_nt: TGCGCCAGCAGCCAATATCTGAGGGCTAGCGAAAGCACCGGGGAGCTGTTTTTT
clone_size: .; cdr3_length: 14; j_call: TRBJ1-2; v_call: TRBV6-5; d_call: .; cdr3_aa: CASRSPSSDYGYTF; cdr3_nt: TGTGCCAGCAGGAGCCCGAGCTCTGACTATGGCTACACCTTC
clone_size: .; cdr3_length: 14; j_call: TRBJ2-5; v_call: TRBV7-9; d_call: .; cdr3_aa: CASSLAQASETQYF; cdr3_nt: TGTGCCAGCAGCCTCGCTCAGGCAAGTGAGACCCAGTACTTC
clone_size: .; cdr3_length: 14; j_call: TRBJ2-5; v_call: TRBV19; d_call: TRBD1; cdr3_aa: CASSMGTGQETQYF; cdr3_nt: TGTGCCAGTAGTATGGGGACAGGGCAAGAGACCCAGTACTTC
clone_size: .; cdr3_length: 16; j_call: TRBJ1-6; v_call: TRBV27; d_call: .; cdr3_aa: CASSFGRKGYNSPLHF; cdr3_nt: TGTGCCAGCAGTTTTGGAAGGAAGGGATATAATTCACCCCTCCACTTT
clone_size: few; cdr3_length: 16; j_call: TRBJ2-2; v_call: TRBV4-3; d_call: TRBD1; cdr3_aa: CASSQFGTGLGGELFF; cdr3_nt: TGCGCCAGCAGCCAATTTGGGACAGGGCTTGGAGGGGAGCTGTTTTTT
clone_size: .; cdr3_length: 14; j_call: TRBJ1-3; v_call: TRBV5-1; d_call: .; cdr3_aa: CASSRVSSGNTIYF; cdr3_nt: TGCGCCAGCAGCCGGGTTTCCTCTGGAAACACCATATATTTT
clone_size: .; cdr3_length: 12; j_call: TRBJ2-6; v_call: TRBV28; d_call: .; cdr3_aa: CAVYSGANVLTF; cdr3_nt: TGTGCCGTTTACTCTGGGGCCAACGTCCTGACTTTC
clone_size: .; cdr3_length: 12; j_call: TRBJ1-2; v_call: TRBV9; d_call: .; cdr3_aa: CASSVSDYGYTF; cdr3_nt: TGTGCCAGCAGCGTGAGTGACTATGGCTACACCTTC
clone_size: .; cdr3_length: 14; j_call: TRBJ1-4; v_call: TRBV5-4; d_call: .; cdr3_aa: CASSFRGAPEKLFF; cdr3_nt: TGTGCCAGCAGCTTCCGGGGGGCACCGGAAAAACTGTTTTTT
clone_size: .; cdr3_length: 14; j_call: TRBJ2-2; v_call: TRBV9; d_call: TRBD2; cdr3_aa: CASSGGGGTGELFF; cdr3_nt: TGTGCCAGCAGCGGGGGCGGGGGGACCGGGGAGCTGTTTTTT
clone_size: .; cdr3_length: 16; j_call: TRBJ1-3; v_call: TRBV14; d_call: .; cdr3_aa: CASSRGPASSGNTIYF; cdr3_nt: TGTGCCAGCAGCCGGGGGCCCGCGAGCTCTGGAAACACCATATATTTT
clone_size: .; cdr3_length: 14; j_call: TRBJ2-5; v_call: TRBV6-6; d_call: TRBD2; cdr3_aa: CASSLIAGLETQYF; cdr3_nt: TGTGCCAGCAGTTTAATAGCGGGACTAGAGACCCAGTACTTC
clone_size: .; cdr3_length: 14; j_call: TRBJ1-6; v_call: TRBV7-2; d_call: .; cdr3_aa: CASTSRARDSPLHF; cdr3_nt: TGTGCCAGCACTTCCAGGGCCCGGGATTCACCCCTCCACTTT
clone_size: .; cdr3_length: 13; j_call: TRBJ1-1; v_call: TRBV4-3; d_call: .; cdr3_aa: CASSLGQNTEAFF; cdr3_nt: TGCGCCAGCAGCCTAGGACAGAACACTGAAGCTTTCTTT
clone_size: .; cdr3_length: 16; j_call: TRBJ2-5; v_call: TRBV11-2; d_call: TRBD2; cdr3_aa: CASSSLAGEFRETQYF; cdr3_nt: TGTGCCAGCAGCTCTCTAGCGGGAGAGTTTAGAGAGACCCAGTACTTC
clone_size: .; cdr3_length: 12; j_call: TRBJ1-5; v_call: TRBV7-9; d_call: .; cdr3_aa: CASSLEGQPQHF; cdr3_nt: TGTGCCAGCAGCTTAGAGGGTCAGCCCCAGCATTTT
clone_size: .; cdr3_length: 17; j_call: TRBJ2-1; v_call: TRBV5-1; d_call: TRBD2; cdr3_aa: CASSYRTSGRDYNEQFF; cdr3_nt: TGCGCCAGCAGCTACAGGACTAGCGGGAGGGATTACAATGAGCAGTTCTTC
clone_size: .; cdr3_length: 14; j_call: TRBJ1-2; v_call: TRBV10-3; d_call: TRBD1; cdr3_aa: CAISPGQGHYGYTF; cdr3_nt: TGTGCCATATCACCGGGACAGGGCCACTATGGCTACACCTTC
clone_size: .; cdr3_length: 12; j_call: TRBJ1-1; v_call: TRBV28; d_call: .; cdr3_aa: CATVNRDTEAFF; cdr3_nt: TGTGCCACAGTGAACCGGGACACTGAAGCTTTCTTT
clone_size: .; cdr3_length: 16; j_call: TRBJ1-4; v_call: TRBV6-1; d_call: .; cdr3_aa: CASSDRRGRGTEKLFF; cdr3_nt: TGTGCCAGCAGTGACCGACGGGGGAGAGGGACTGAAAAACTGTTTTTT
clone_size: .; cdr3_length: 11; j_call: TRBJ2-7; v_call: TRBV20-1; d_call: .; cdr3_aa: CSAMQGNEQYF; cdr3_nt: TGCAGTGCTATGCAGGGGAACGAGCAGTACTTC
clone_size: .; cdr3_length: 14; j_call: TRBJ2-1; v_call: TRBV15; d_call: .; cdr3_aa: CATSRGASYNEQFF; cdr3_nt: TGTGCCACCAGCAGAGGGGCCTCCTACAATGAGCAGTTCTTC
clone_size: .; cdr3_length: 12; j_call: TRBJ2-5; v_call: TRBV2; d_call: .; cdr3_aa: CASSRAGETQYF; cdr3_nt: TGTGCCAGCAGTAGGGCGGGAGAGACCCAGTACTTC
clone_size: .; cdr3_length: 16; j_call: TRBJ2-7; v_call: TRBV9; d_call: .; cdr3_aa: CASSPRTLGPVYEQYF; cdr3_nt: TGTGCCAGCAGCCCACGGACTCTCGGCCCCGTCTACGAGCAGTACTTC
clone_size: .; cdr3_length: 13; j_call: TRBJ2-7; v_call: TRBV11-2; d_call: .; cdr3_aa: CASSLEVGYEQYF; cdr3_nt: TGTGCCAGCAGCTTAGAAGTTGGTTACGAGCAGTACTTC
clone_size: .; cdr3_length: 13; j_call: TRBJ2-3; v_call: TRBV14; d_call: .; cdr3_aa: CASSRITADTQYF; cdr3_nt: TGTGCCAGCAGCCGAATAACGGCAGATACGCAGTATTTT
clone_size: few; cdr3_length: 15; j_call: TRBJ1-4; v_call: TRBV7-2; d_call: TRBD1; cdr3_aa: CASSPLVQGGEKLFF; cdr3_nt: TGTGCCAGCAGCCCTTTGGTCCAGGGGGGAGAAAAACTGTTTTTT
clone_size: .; cdr3_length: 14; j_call: TRBJ2-7; v_call: TRBV27; d_call: .; cdr3_aa: CASSLGLRPYEQYF; cdr3_nt: TGTGCCAGCAGTTTAGGGCTTCGGCCATACGAGCAGTACTTC
clone_size: once; cdr3_length: 14; j_call: TRBJ1-2; v_call: TRBV10-3; d_call: .; cdr3_aa: CAISESEGSYGYTF; cdr3_nt: TGTGCCATCAGTGAGTCGGAAGGGAGCTATGGCTACACCTTC
clone_size: .; cdr3_length: 15; j_call: TRBJ2-2; v_call: TRBV19; d_call: TRBD2; cdr3_aa: CASSFGGAKTRELFF; cdr3_nt: TGTGCCAGTAGCTTCGGGGGGGCCAAGACAAGGGAGCTGTTTTTT
clone_size: .; cdr3_length: 15; j_call: TRBJ2-3; v_call: TRBV5-1; d_call: .; cdr3_aa: CASSLGQGVTDTQYF; cdr3_nt: TGCGCCAGCAGCTTGGGGCAGGGTGTGACAGATACGCAGTATTTT
clone_size: .; cdr3_length: 19; j_call: TRBJ2-3; v_call: TRBV5-8; d_call: TRBD2; cdr3_aa: CASSFGPLAGGPGTDTQYF; cdr3_nt: TGTGCCAGCAGCTTTGGTCCGTTAGCGGGAGGGCCGGGAACAGATACGCAGTATTTT
clone_size: .; cdr3_length: 14; j_call: TRBJ1-1; v_call: TRBV19; d_call: TRBD1; cdr3_aa: CASSILRGTSEAFF; cdr3_nt: TGTGCCAGTAGTATACTCAGGGGGACTTCTGAAGCTTTCTTT
clone_size: .; cdr3_length: 15; j_call: TRBJ2-7; v_call: TRBV11-2; d_call: TRBD2; cdr3_aa: CASSYASGASYEQYF; cdr3_nt: TGTGCCAGCAGCTATGCTAGCGGGGCTTCCTACGAGCAGTACTTC
clone_size: .; cdr3_length: 15; j_call: TRBJ1-1; v_call: TRBV2; d_call: TRBD1; cdr3_aa: CASNIDRAGGGEAFF; cdr3_nt: TGTGCCAGCAACATAGACAGGGCTGGAGGAGGTGAAGCTTTCTTT